This T cell receptor beta chain appears in the sequencing data of a study of identical twins. Trimming cost V 7 bases and J 1 base, with 16 bases left between them. Germline V gives CDR1 MGHDK, CDR2 SYGVNS. The CDR3 sequence is 16 residues long. In this sample, this clonotype turned up a few times. One entry per CDR3 protein, called by TCRdb with MiXCR from the 5' RACE reads. The sample carries hundreds of thousands of distinct CDR3 sequences, 24% recorded once. The sample also formed part of further work on T cells expressing NK-cell markers.

The sequenced material came from CD4+ T cells sorted from blood. The J gene is TRBJ2-2, the V gene TRBV25-1; no clear D. The TCR was taken from a woman aged 18-29 years in good health. As DNA, the CDR3 is TGTGCCAGCACTAAATCATCCGGTTTGAACACCGGGGAGCTGTTTTTT. It translates to CASTKSSGLNTGELFF.